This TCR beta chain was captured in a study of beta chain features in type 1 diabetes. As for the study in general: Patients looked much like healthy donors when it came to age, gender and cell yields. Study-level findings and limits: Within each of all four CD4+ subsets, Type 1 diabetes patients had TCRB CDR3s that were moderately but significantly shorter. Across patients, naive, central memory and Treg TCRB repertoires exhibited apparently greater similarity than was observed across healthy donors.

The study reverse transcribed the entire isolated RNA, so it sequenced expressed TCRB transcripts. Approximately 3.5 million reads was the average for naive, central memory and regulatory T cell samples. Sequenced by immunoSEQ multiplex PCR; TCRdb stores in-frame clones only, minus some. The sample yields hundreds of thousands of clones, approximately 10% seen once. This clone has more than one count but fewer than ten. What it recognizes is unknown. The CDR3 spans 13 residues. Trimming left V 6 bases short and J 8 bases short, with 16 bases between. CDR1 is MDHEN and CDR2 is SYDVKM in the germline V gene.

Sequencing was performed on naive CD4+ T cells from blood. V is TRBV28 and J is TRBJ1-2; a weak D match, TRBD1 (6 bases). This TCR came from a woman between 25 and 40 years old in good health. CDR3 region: CASSQDRLAGYTF. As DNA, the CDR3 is TGTGCCAGCAGCCAAGACAGGTTGGCGGGCTACACCTTC.